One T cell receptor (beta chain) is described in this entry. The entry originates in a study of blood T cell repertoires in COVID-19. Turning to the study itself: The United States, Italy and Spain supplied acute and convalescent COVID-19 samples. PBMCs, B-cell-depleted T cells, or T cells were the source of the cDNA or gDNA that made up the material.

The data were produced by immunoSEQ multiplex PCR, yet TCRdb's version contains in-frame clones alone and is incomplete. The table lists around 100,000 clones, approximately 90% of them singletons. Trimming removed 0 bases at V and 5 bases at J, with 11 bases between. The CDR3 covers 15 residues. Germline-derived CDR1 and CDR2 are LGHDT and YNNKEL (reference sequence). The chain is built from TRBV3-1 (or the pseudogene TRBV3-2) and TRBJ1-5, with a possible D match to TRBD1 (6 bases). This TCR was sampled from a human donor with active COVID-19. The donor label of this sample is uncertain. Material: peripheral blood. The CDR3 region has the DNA TGTGCCAGCAGCCAAGATTCAGGGGCGGATCAGCCCCAGCATTTT. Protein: CASSQDSGADQPQHF.